The 27 T cell receptor beta chains in this list originate from one sample, sequenced in a study of siplizumab effects on memory and regulatory T cells. TCRdb's table, derived via immunoSEQ multiplex PCR, lists solely in-frame clones and lacks some. In the table there are 55,000 to 70,000 clones, about 92% of which are singletons. The material sequenced was CD8+ T cells sorted from blood. The receptors shown here come from a human donor in good health.

The genes are TRBV11-2 and TRBJ2-7, with TRBD2 matching 16 bases. Germline loops: CDR1 SGHAT, CDR2 FQNNGV. The CDR3 covers 17 residues. Trimming took 1 base from V and 7 from J; bases not matched to a gene: 7. CDR3 region: CASSLGLGTSGRGEQYF. As DNA, the CDR3 is TGTGCCAGCAGCTTAGGGCTTGGGACTAGCGGGAGGGGAGAGCAGTACTTC.

The rearrangement uses TRBV5-1 and TRBJ2-7, with D unclear. Trimming stripped 1 base from V and 0 bases from J, with 11 bases between. The CDR3 runs to 15 residues. Germline V gives CDR1 SGHRS, CDR2 YFSETQ. The CDR3 DNA is TGCGCCAGCAGCTTGCGACGTTCTACCTCCTACGAGCAGTACTTC. It encodes CASSLRRSTSYEQYF.

The chain is built from TRBV19 and TRBJ2-5; TRBD1 agrees at 7 bases. Judging by the DNA end, TRBJ2-7 fits better; the J call may be wrong. This CDR3 region has 14 residues. The germline V gene has CDR1 LNHDA and CDR2 SQIVND (reference sequence). The DNA of the CDR3 is TGTGCCAGCGAGCCCCACAGGGGCTCCTACGAGCAGTACTTC. Its protein is CASEPHRGSYEQYF.

This clone is deemed medium-sized (0.01 to 0.1%). The rearrangement joins TRBV29-1 to TRBJ2-2; D uncertain. The V gene's germline CDR1 is SQVTM and CDR2 ANQGSEA. This CDR3 spans 13 amino acids. V was shortened by 4 bases and J by 0 bases, with 6 bases between the two germline ends. CDR3 amino acids: CSVGVPNTGELFF. CDR3 nucleotide sequence: TGCAGCGTTGGCGTCCCGAACACCGGGGAGCTGTTTTTT.

This chain uses TRBV29-1 with TRBJ2-7; D perhaps matches TRBD1 (5 bases). The CDR3 totals 13 residues. CDR1 is SQVTM, CDR2 ANQGSEA, per germline. Trimming removed 6 bases from V and 6 bases from J, with 18 bases in between. For the CDR3, the DNA is TGCAGCGTCCCCGCGTTAGTTGGGGCCGAGCAGTACTTC. Protein: CSVPALVGAEQYF.

The V call is TRBV6-1, the J call TRBJ1-2; D remains unclear. V was shortened by 7 bases and J by 5 bases, with 17 bases between the two germline ends. CDR3 length: 14 amino acids. CDR1 is MNHNS and CDR2 is SASEGT in the germline V gene. The CDR3 DNA is TGTGCCAGCACCGAATCGGCTCTATGGTATGGCTACACCTTC. Translated, it gives CASTESALWYGYTF.

This clone has a handful of counts. This chain joins TRBV6-4 and TRBJ2-3; D might be TRBD2 (6 bases). Trimming shortened V by 2 bases and J by 0 bases, and 6 bases separated the two germline ends. CDR1 MRHNA and CDR2 SNTAGT come from the germline V gene. The length of the CDR3 is 14 residues. Here the CDR3 reads CASSDGGSTDTQYF. CDR3 sequence (DNA): TGTGCCAGCAGTGACGGGGGGAGCACAGATACGCAGTATTTT.

This chain connects TRBV18 to TRBJ2-1; weak D call: TRBD2 (6 bases). This CDR3 has 15 residues. V lost 8 bases and J 6 bases, leaving 20 bases between the germline ends. In germline, CDR1 is KGHSH, CDR2 LQKENI. Written as DNA, the CDR3 is TGTGCCAGCCATAGCGGAGGAGGGGCGATCAATGAGCAGTTCTTC. Protein product: CASHSGGGAINEQFF.

The chain employs TRBV7-3 and TRBJ2-3; 8 positions match TRBD2. V shed 0 bases, J shed 4 bases, and the junction held 3 bases outside the gene matches. The CDR3 length is 15 residues. Looked up from germline, CDR1 is SGHTA and CDR2 is FQGTGA. The CDR3 spells CASSLTGGRSDTQYF. DNA for the CDR3: TGTGCCAGCAGCTTAACGGGCGGGAGGTCAGATACGCAGTATTTT.

This clone turned up a few times. V gene TRBV19 combines with J gene TRBJ1-1; tentative D call: TRBD1 (5 bases). Trimming left V 7 bases short and J 10 bases short, with 13 bases between. Germline V gene sequence: CDR1 LNHDA, CDR2 SQIVND (reference sequence). CDR3 length: 11 residues. The CDR3 region is CASKSWGGAFF. The CDR3, as DNA: TGTGCCAGTAAATCTTGGGGCGGAGCTTTCTTT.

The chain employs TRBV28 and TRBJ2-2; 9 bases map to TRBD1. V gave up 5 bases and J gave up 1 base; unmatched junction bases: 2. The CDR3 length is 15 residues. Germline V gene lookup returns CDR1 MDHEN and CDR2 SYDVKM. CDR3 sequence (DNA): TGTGCCAGCAGTCGGGACAGGGTGAACACCGGGGAGCTGTTTTTT. Its translation is CASSRDRVNTGELFF.

With regard to this clone: Compared with germline, one end of the junction differs, possibly owing to a read error. The chain is built from TRBV4-2 and TRBJ2-2; 8 nucleotides align to TRBD2. Germline V CDR1 and CDR2: LGHNA, YNFKEQ. The CDR3 has 16 residues. CDR3 bases: TGTGCCAGCAGCCTTCAGACTAGCGCGAAAACCGGGGAGCTGTTTTTT. It encodes CASSLQTSAKTGELFF.

The genes are TRBV5-5 and TRBJ2-7; 10 bases line up with TRBD2. Germline V CDR1 and CDR2: SGHKS, YYEKEE (reference sequence). The trim removed 7 bases at V and 6 bases at J, leaving 7 bases unmatched. CDR3 size: 13 residues. CDR3 DNA sequence: TGTGCCAGCCAGGGACTAGCGTTTCCCGAGCAGTACTTC. Amino acids: CASQGLAFPEQYF. The full variable domain, in which reference TRBV5-5 and TRBJ2-7 provide the parts outside the CDR3, is DAGVTQSPTHLIKTRGQQVTLRCSPISGHKSVSWYQQVLGQGPQFIFQYYEKEERGRGNFPDRFSARQFPNYSSELNVNALLLGDSALYLCASQGLAFPEQYFGPGTRLTVT.

The gene calls are TRBV6-5 and TRBJ1-4; D call uncertain. CDR3 length equals 13 residues. Germline-derived CDR1 and CDR2 are MNHEY and SVGAGI. Deletions cut 3 bases from V and 12 bases from J, with 14 bases between. The CDR3 DNA reads as TGTGCCAGCAGTTATCTCCCCGCGAACGAACTGTTTTTT. Its translation is CASSYLPANELFF.

The rearrangement uses TRBV11-3 and TRBJ2-4; D is unresolved. V was clipped by 0 bases and J by 12 bases, with 15 bases between them. CDR3 length: 14 residues. Per the germline V gene, CDR1 is SGHNT and CDR2 is YENEEA. In DNA form, the CDR3 reads TGTGCCAGCAGCTTAGATTACGGGCTCGTAGCTCAGTACTTC. This encodes CASSLDYGLVAQYF.

The rearrangement uses TRBV4-1 and TRBJ2-2; D unresolved. The length of the CDR3 is 17 residues. Trimming cost V 0 bases and J 4 bases, with 15 bases left between them. The germline gives CDR1 MGHRA, CDR2 YSYEKL. The CDR3 sequence: CASSQDLLDPLTGELFF. CDR3 bases: TGCGCCAGCAGCCAAGATCTTCTAGATCCCCTCACCGGGGAGCTGTTTTTT.

The chain combines TRBV9 with TRBJ2-3; D gene ambiguous. V was cut by 0 bases and J by 6 bases, with 11 bases left in between. The CDR3 is made up of 14 amino acids. Germline lookup yields CDR1 SGDLS and CDR2 YYNGEE. The CDR3 region has the DNA TGTGCCAGCAGCGTAGTGTCTGGACCCGATACGCAGTATTTT. As protein: CASSVVSGPDTQYF.

The chain joins TRBV7-3 to TRBJ2-3, with TRBD2 matching 14 bases. CDR1 and CDR2 (germline): SGHTA, FQGTGA. The CDR3 loop spans 15 amino acids. V shed 4 bases, J shed 11 bases, and the junction held 8 bases outside the gene matches. The CDR3 spells CASSSSGLAGDQQYF. In DNA form, the CDR3 reads TGTGCCAGCAGCTCCTCGGGACTAGCGGGAGATCAGCAGTATTTT.

This clone came up once. This chain connects TRBV27 to TRBJ1-5; 7 bases are a match to TRBD1. This CDR3 contains 15 residues. Germline V gene data show CDR1 as MNHEY and CDR2 as SMNVEV (reference sequence). The V gene end was trimmed by 0 bases and the J gene end by 7 bases; junction bases not matched to a gene: 6. The CDR3 DNA reads TGTGCCAGCAGTTTATCGGCAGGGGGTGGCCAGCCCCAGCATTTT. As protein: CASSLSAGGGQPQHF.

The chain uses TRBV5-4 and TRBJ1-1; D is ambiguous. The CDR3 is made up of 13 amino acids. Per germline, CDR1 SGHNT and CDR2 YYREEE (reference sequence). V was shortened by 3 bases and J by 5 bases, with 11 bases between the two germline ends. The CDR3 reads CASSSGPGTEAFF. The CDR3 DNA follows: TGTGCCAGCAGCTCCGGACCGGGAACTGAAGCTTTCTTT.

This chain connects TRBV30 to TRBJ1-2; no reliable D call. Deletions cut 2 bases from V and 2 bases from J, with 15 bases between. CDR1 and CDR2 (germline): GTSNPN, SVGIG (reference sequence). The CDR3 length is 15 residues. DNA of the CDR3: TGTGCCTGGAGTCTGGTAGAGTCCACAAACTATGGCTACACCTTC. Encoded protein: CAWSLVESTNYGYTF.

This chain joins TRBV9 and TRBJ2-2; no definite D call. The V gene's germline CDR1 is SGDLS and CDR2 YYNGEE. Trimming took 4 bases from V and 0 from J, leaving 19 bases between them. This CDR3 contains 18 residues. Written as DNA, the CDR3 is TGTGCCAGCAGCCCACCCTTAGCCGACGCCGCGAACACCGGGGAGCTGTTTTTT. This gives the protein CASSPPLADAANTGELFF. Variable domain in full (rest from reference TRBV9 and TRBJ2-2): DSGVTQTPKHLITATGQRVTLRCSPRSGDLSVYWYQQSLDQGLQFLIQYYNGEERAKGNILERFSAQQFPDLHSELNLSSLELGDSALYFCASSPPLADAANTGELFFGEGSRLTVL.

The chain is built from TRBV19 and TRBJ2-3; 8 positions match TRBD1. V dropped 1 base and J dropped 3; count of bases not matched to a gene: 3. The CDR3 is 15 amino acids. From germline, CDR1 is LNHDA and CDR2 SQIVND (reference sequence). In nucleotides, the CDR3 is TGTGCCAGTAGTATAGTCGACAGGGGAACAGATACGCAGTATTTT. It is translated as CASSIVDRGTDTQYF.

As for this clone: The same CDR3 also results from other DNA sequences found in this sample. The chain uses TRBV2 and TRBJ2-1; D is unresolved. The CDR3 sequence is 11 residues long. Germline V gene lookup returns CDR1 SNHLY and CDR2 FYNNEI. The V and J ends lost 4 bases and 5 bases respectively, with 3 bases between them. DNA of the CDR3: TGTGCCAGCAGTGGTGACAATGAGCAGTTCTTC. This translates into CASSGDNEQFF.

The rearrangement links TRBV27 to TRBJ2-2; TRBD2 agrees at 14 bases. J was trimmed by 5 bases and V by 6 bases; bases with no gene match: 11. CDR1 MNHEY and CDR2 SMNVEV come from the germline V gene (reference sequence). The CDR3 totals 18 residues. The CDR3, as DNA: TGTGCCAGCAGACTCGGACTAGCGGGAGGCGAGGCGACCGGGGAGCTGTTTTTT. Translated, it gives CASRLGLAGGEATGELFF.

The chain joins TRBV9 to TRBJ1-5; D may be TRBD1 (6 bases). The CDR3 is 16 amino acids. V lost 0 bases, J lost 7 bases, and 17 bases lay in between. Germline CDR1 reads SGDLS; CDR2 reads YYNGEE. The DNA of the CDR3 is TGTGCCAGCAGCGTAGAGGTTGGGGGGGCTCGGCAGCCCCAGCATTTT. This gives the protein CASSVEVGGARQPQHF.

The chain carries TRBV5-5 and TRBJ2-7; TRBD1 is a possible D gene (5 bases). Germline CDR1 and CDR2: SGHKS and YYEKEE (reference sequence). V was cut by 0 bases and J by 0 bases, with 10 bases left in between. CDR3 size: 15 residues. CDR3 sequence (DNA): TGTGCCAGCAGCTTGGAGGACACTCCCTCCTACGAGCAGTACTTC. Protein: CASSLEDTPSYEQYF.